The 8 T cell receptor beta chains presented below share a single source sample, sequenced in a study of T cells in localized non-small cell lung cancer. Sequencing was performed with immunoSEQ multiplex PCR; in TCRdb, only in-frame clones are kept and a portion is missing. The sample includes 7,500 to 10,000 clones, about 92% seen only once; the top ten take roughly 17%. The sample in question was peripheral blood, obtained before any cancer treatment. These receptors were obtained from a male donor aged 60 or over with stage III squamous cell lung carcinoma.

The CDR3 bases are TGTGCCAGCAGCCTACGGGAGGGCATGCACACTGAAGCTTTCTTT. Residues: CASSLREGMHTEAFF. The rearrangement links TRBV7-2 to TRBJ1-1; D remains ambiguous. From germline, CDR1 is SGHTA and CDR2 FQGNSA. CDR3 size: 15 residues. Trimming pared 5 bases from V and 3 bases from J, leaving 16 bases between.

The chain has TRBV19 and TRBJ2-1; no firm D call. The germline V and J ends were trimmed by 5 bases and 0 bases, with 17 bases remaining between them. There are 17 residues in the CDR3. From germline, CDR1 is LNHDA and CDR2 SQIVND (reference sequence). Written as DNA, the CDR3 is TGTGCCAGTAGTGATCTTATGGGCCGGAGCTCCTACAATGAGCAGTTCTTC. It yields the protein CASSDLMGRSSYNEQFF.

The chain joins TRBV5-1 to TRBJ1-2; D is possibly TRBD1 (6 bases). CDR1 is SGHRS and CDR2 is YFSETQ in the germline V gene. With 0 bases removed from V and 4 bases from J, the gap between germline ends came to 13 bases. The CDR3 totals 15 residues. The CDR3 DNA reads TGCGCCAGCAGCTTGGCAGGGGATGGGCTCTATGGCTACACCTTC. Encoded protein: CASSLAGDGLYGYTF.

The V gene is TRBV30, the J gene TRBJ2-1, with D perhaps TRBD1 (5 bases). The CDR3 has 14 amino acids. Germline values: CDR1 GTSNPN, CDR2 SVGIG (reference sequence). CDR3 in DNA: TGTGCTCTGACCCAGGGCTACTCCTACAATGAGCAGTTCTTC. Its translation: CALTQGYSYNEQFF.

This chain uses TRBV5-5 with TRBJ2-4; D is undetermined. Trimming removed 2 bases at V and 1 base at J, with 10 bases between. The germline gives CDR1 SGHKS, CDR2 YYEKEE (reference sequence). The CDR3 consists of 15 residues. The CDR3 DNA reads as TGTGCCAGCAGCTTATCCCCCTGGGCCAAAAACATTCAGTACTTC. It translates to CASSLSPWAKNIQYF.

The genes are TRBV10-2 and TRBJ2-1, with no clear D. Germline assignment: CDR1 WSHSY and CDR2 SAAADI. Trimming removed 7 bases at V and 13 bases at J, with 17 bases between. The CDR3 covers 12 residues. The CDR3, as DNA: TGCGCCAGCACCAACTCAACGGAAAACCAGTTCTTC. Translating it yields CASTNSTENQFF.

This sequence joins TRBV11-2 and TRBJ2-3, with D maybe TRBD1 (5 bases). The germline V and J ends were trimmed by 5 bases and 7 bases, with 13 bases remaining between them. Germline V gives CDR1 SGHAT, CDR2 FQNNGV. The length of the CDR3 is 13 residues. CDR3 DNA sequence: TGTGCCAGCAGCCCAAGGGGTACTTATACGCAGTATTTT. Its protein is CASSPRGTYTQYF.

This sequence joins TRBV11-2 and TRBJ2-7; D call uncertain. Per the germline V gene, CDR1 is SGHAT and CDR2 is FQNNGV. V lost 2 bases, J lost 3 bases, and 5 bases lay in between. CDR3 length: 12 amino acids. CDR3 bases: TGTGCCAGCAGCTTATTAGGCTACGAGCAGTACTTC. It encodes CASSLLGYEQYF.